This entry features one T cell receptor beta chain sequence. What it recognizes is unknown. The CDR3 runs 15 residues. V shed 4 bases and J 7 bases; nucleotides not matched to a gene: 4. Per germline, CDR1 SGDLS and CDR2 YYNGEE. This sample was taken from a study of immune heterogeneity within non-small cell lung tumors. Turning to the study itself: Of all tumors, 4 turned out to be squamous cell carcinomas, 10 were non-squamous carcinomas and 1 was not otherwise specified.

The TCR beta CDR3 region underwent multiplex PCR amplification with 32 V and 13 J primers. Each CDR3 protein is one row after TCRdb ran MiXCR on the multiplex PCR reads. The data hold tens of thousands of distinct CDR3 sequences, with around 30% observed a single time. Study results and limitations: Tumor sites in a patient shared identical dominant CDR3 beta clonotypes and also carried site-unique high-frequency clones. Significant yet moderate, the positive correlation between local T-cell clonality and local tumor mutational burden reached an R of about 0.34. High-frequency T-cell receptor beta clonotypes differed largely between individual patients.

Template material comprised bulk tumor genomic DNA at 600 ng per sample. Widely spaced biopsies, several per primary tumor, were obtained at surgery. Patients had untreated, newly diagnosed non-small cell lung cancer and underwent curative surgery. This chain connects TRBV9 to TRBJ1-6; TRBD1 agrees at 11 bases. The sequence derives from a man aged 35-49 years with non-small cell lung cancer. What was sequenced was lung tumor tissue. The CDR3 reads CASSMRDRGNSPLHF. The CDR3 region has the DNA TGTGCCAGCAGCATGCGGGACAGGGGGAATTCACCCCTCCACTTT.